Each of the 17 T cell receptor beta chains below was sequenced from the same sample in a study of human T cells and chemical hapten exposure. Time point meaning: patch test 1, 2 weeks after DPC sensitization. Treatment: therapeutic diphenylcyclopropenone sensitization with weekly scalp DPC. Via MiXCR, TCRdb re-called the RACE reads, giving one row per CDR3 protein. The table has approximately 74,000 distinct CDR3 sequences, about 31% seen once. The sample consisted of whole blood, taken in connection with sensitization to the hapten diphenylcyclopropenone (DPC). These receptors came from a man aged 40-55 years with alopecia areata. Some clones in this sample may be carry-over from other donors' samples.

The CDR3 bases are TGCAGTGCTAGAGATCCTCTAGCGAACACCGGGGAGCTGTTTTTT. Translation: CSARDPLANTGELFF. This chain uses TRBV20-1 with TRBJ2-2; D remains ambiguous. Trimming removed 0 bases at V and 0 bases at J, with 8 bases between. This CDR3 has 15 residues. Per germline, CDR1 DFQATT and CDR2 SNEGSKA (reference sequence).

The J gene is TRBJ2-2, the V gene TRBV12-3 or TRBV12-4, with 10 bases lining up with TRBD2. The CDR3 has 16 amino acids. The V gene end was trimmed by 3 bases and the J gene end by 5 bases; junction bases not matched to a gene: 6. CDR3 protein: CASSFWLAGVTGELFF. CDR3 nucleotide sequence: TGTGCCAGCAGTTTCTGGCTAGCGGGAGTAACCGGGGAGCTGTTTTTT.

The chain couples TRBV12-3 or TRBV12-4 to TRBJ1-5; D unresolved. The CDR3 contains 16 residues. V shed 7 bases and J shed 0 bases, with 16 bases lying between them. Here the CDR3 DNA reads TGTGCCAGCAAAAGGGATGCCTCCTATAGCAATCAGCCCCAGCATTTT. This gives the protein CASKRDASYSNQPQHF.

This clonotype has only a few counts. The CDR3 is CASSQRGQRNSYNEQFF. The CDR3 coding sequence is TGTGCCAGCAGTCAAAGGGGACAGCGAAACTCCTACAATGAGCAGTTCTTC. The V and J genes are TRBV12-3 or TRBV12-4 and TRBJ2-1; 7 bases are a match to TRBD1. The CDR3 totals 17 residues. V dropped 5 bases and J dropped 0; count of bases not matched to a gene: 10.

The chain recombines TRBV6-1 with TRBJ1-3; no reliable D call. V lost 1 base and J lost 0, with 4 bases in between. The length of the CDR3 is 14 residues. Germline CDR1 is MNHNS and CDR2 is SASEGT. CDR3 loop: CASSEGVSGNTIYF. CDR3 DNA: TGTGCCAGCAGTGAAGGGGTCTCTGGAAACACCATATATTTT.

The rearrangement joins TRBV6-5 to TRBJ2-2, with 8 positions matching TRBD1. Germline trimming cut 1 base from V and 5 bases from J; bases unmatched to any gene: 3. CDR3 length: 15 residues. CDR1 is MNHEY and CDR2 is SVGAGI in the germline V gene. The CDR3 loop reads CASSYYNRGTGELFF. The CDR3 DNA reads TGTGCCAGCAGTTACTACAACAGGGGGACCGGGGAGCTGTTTTTT.

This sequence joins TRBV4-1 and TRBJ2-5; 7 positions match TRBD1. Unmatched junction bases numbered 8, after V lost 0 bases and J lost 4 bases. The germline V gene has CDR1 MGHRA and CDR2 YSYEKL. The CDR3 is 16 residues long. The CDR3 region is CASSQDFGTVTETQYF. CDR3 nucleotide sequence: TGCGCCAGCAGCCAAGATTTCGGGACAGTTACAGAGACCCAGTACTTC.

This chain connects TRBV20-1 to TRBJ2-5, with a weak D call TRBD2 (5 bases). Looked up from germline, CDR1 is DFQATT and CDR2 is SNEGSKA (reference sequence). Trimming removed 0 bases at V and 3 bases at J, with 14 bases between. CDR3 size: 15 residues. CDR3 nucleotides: TGCAGTGCTAGAGAAGGTGGGAGAGCAGAAGAGACCCAGTACTTC. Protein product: CSAREGGRAEETQYF.

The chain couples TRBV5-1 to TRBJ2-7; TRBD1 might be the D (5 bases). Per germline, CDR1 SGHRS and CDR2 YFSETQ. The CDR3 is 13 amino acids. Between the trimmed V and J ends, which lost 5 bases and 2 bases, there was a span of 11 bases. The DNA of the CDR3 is TGCGCCAGCAGTAAGGGGATTGCCTACGAGCAGTACTTC. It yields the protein CASSKGIAYEQYF.

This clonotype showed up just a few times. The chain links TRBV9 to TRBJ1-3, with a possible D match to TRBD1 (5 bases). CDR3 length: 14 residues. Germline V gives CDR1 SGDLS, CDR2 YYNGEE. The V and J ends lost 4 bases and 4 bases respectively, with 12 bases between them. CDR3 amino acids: CASSSTGVGNTIYF. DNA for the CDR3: TGTGCCAGCAGCTCCACGGGGGTCGGAAACACCATATATTTT.

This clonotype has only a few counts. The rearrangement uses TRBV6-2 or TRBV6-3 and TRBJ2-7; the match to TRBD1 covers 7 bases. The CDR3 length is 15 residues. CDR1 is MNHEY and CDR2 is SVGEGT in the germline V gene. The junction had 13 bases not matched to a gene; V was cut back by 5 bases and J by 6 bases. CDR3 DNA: TGTGCCAGCAGTGACATCCCGGCACAGGGGAGCGAGCAGTACTTC. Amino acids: CASSDIPAQGSEQYF.

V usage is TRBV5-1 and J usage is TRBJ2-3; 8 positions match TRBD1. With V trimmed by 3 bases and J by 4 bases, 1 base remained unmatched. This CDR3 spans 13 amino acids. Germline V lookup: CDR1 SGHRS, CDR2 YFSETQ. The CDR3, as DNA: TGCGCCAGCAGCTCAGGGGGCGCAGATACGCAGTATTTT. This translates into CASSSGGADTQYF.

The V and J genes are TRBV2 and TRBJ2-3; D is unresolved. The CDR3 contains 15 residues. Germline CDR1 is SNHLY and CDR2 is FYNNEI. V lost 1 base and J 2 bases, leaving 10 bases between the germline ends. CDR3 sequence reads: CASSEGGSYTDTQYF. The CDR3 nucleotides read TGTGCCAGCAGTGAAGGAGGATCCTACACAGATACGCAGTATTTT. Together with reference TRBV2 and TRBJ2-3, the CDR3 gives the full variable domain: EPEVTQTPSHQVTQMGQEVILRCVPISNHLYFYWYRQILGQKVEFLVSFYNNEISEKSEIFDDQFSVERPDGSNFTLKIRSTKLEDSAMYFCASSEGGSYTDTQYFGPGTRLTVL.

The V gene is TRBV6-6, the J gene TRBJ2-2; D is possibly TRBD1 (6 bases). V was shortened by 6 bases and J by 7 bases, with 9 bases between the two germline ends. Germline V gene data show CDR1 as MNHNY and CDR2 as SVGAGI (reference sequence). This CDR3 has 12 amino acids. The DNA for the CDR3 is TGTGCCAGCAGGGGGGCAGGCGGGGAGCTGTTTTTT. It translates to CASRGAGGELFF.

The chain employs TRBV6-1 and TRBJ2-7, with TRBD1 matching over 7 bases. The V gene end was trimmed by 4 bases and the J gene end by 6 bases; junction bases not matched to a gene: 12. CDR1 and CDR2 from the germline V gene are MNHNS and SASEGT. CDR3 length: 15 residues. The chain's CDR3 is CASSGRTGQGSEQYF. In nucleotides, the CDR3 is TGTGCCAGCAGTGGTCGGACAGGCCAGGGGTCCGAGCAGTACTTC.

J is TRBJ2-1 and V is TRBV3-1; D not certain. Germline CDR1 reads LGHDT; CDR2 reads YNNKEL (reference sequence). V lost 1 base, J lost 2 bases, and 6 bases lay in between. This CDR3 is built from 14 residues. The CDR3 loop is CASSQGGAYNEQFF. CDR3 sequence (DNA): TGTGCCAGCAGCCAAGGCGGAGCCTACAATGAGCAGTTCTTC.

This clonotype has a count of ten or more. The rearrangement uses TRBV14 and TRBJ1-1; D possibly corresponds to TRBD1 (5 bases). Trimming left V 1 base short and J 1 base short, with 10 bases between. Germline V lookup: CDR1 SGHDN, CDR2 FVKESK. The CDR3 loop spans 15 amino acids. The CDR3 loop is CASSQVRTSNTEAFF. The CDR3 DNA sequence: TGTGCCAGCAGCCAAGTCCGGACATCGAACACTGAAGCTTTCTTT.